A selection of T cell receptor beta chains follows, all from one sample in a study of identical twins. TCRdb itself ran the 5' RACE reads through MiXCR, one entry per CDR3 protein. The sample includes 1.5 million to 2 million distinct CDR3 sequences, about 31% of them seen just once. The sequenced sample was cord blood. The receptors stem from a newborn girl in good health. Each CDR3 is given with its conserved first and last residue. A D gene is named only where the DNA matches it firmly. Not every row has a clone size; where given, it reads once, few, many or a size class.

NA,TRBJ1-2,TRBV19,NA,TGTGCCAGTAGTATGGGTCTCAGGGATAACTATGGCTACACCTTC,CASSMGLRDNYGYTF
many,TRBJ2-5,TRBV10-3,NA,TGTGCCATCAGTGAGGGGACTTTTAGGGAGACCCAGTACTTC,CAISEGTFRETQYF
few,TRBJ1-2,TRBV7-2,NA,TGTGCCAGCAGCTTAGTTGGGCATTCTAACTATGGCTACACCTTC,CASSLVGHSNYGYTF
few,TRBJ2-7,TRBV9,TRBD1,TGTGCCAGCAGCGTAGAGTTGGCAGGGGGCAGGAACGAGCAGTACTTC,CASSVELAGGRNEQYF
few,TRBJ2-7,TRBV5-1,TRBD1,TGCGCCAGCAGCGGGGGGACAGGAAAGAGGAACGAGCAGTACTTC,CASSGGTGKRNEQYF
NA,TRBJ1-5,TRBV5-1,NA,TGCGCCAGCAGCTTGGGGCAGGGAGTACATCAGCCCCAGCATTTT,CASSLGQGVHQPQHF
NA,TRBJ2-7,TRBV20-1,NA,TGCAGTGCTAGAGGCCTTAGGGTTCTCTACGAGCAGTACTTC,CSARGLRVLYEQYF
NA,TRBJ2-7,TRBV10-2,NA,TGCGCCAGCAGTGAGTGGTTGATCGGCAGGTTCAGCTACGAGCAGTACTTC,CASSEWLIGRFSYEQYF
many,TRBJ2-5,TRBV27,NA,TGTGCCAGCAGTTCGTACTACCCCAGCGACCAAGAGACCCAGTACTTC,CASSSYYPSDQETQYF
NA,TRBJ2-7,TRBV6-6,NA,TGTGCCAGCAGTTCCTCGGGCAAGTCCTACGAGCAGTACTTC,CASSSSGKSYEQYF
NA,TRBJ2-1,TRBV5-1,NA,TGCGCCAGCAGGTTGACTCACAATGAGCAGTTCTTC,CASRLTHNEQFF
many,TRBJ2-3,TRBV4-2,NA,TGTGCCAGCAGCCAAGAGACAGATACGCAGTATTTT,CASSQETDTQYF
few,TRBJ1-2,TRBV20-1,NA,TGCAGTGCTAGGGAGACCGGGTTAAACTATGGCTACACCTTC,CSARETGLNYGYTF
NA,TRBJ2-1,TRBV12-3/TRBV12-4,TRBD2,TGTGCCAGCAGTTTCGGCGGGAGCTGGTCCTCCGAGCAGTTCTTC,CASSFGGSWSSEQFF
NA,TRBJ2-3,TRBV7-2,TRBD2,TGTGCCAGCCCCCTGATGAGACTAGCGGGAGGCGATACGCAGTATTTT,CASPLMRLAGGDTQYF
few,TRBJ2-1,TRBV3-1,TRBD2,TGTGCCAGCAGCCAAGAAATAATAGCGGGGGCCAACTACAATGAGCAGTTCTTC,CASSQEIIAGANYNEQFF
many,TRBJ2-7,TRBV5-1,TRBD1,TGCGCCAGCAGCCACACAGGGGACTACGAGCAGTACTTC,CASSHTGDYEQYF
few,TRBJ1-2,TRBV20-1,TRBD1,TGCAGTGCCCCAGGGGGAAAAGATGGCTACACCTTC,CSAPGGKDGYTF
many,TRBJ2-1,TRBV4-2,TRBD2,TGTGCCAGCAGCCAACTTCAGACTAGCGGGGTCTACAATGAGCAGTTCTTC,CASSQLQTSGVYNEQFF
NA,TRBJ2-5,TRBV7-9,TRBD2,TGTGCCAGCAGCCCCGTTGGGACTAGGCACTACAATGAGCAGTACTTC,CASSPVGTRHYNEQYF
NA,TRBJ2-7,TRBV11-2,TRBD1,TGTGCCAGCAGCCATACCGGGACAGGAACGTACTTC,CASSHTGTGTYF
few,TRBJ1-6,TRBV3-1,NA,TGTGCCAGCAGCCAAGAGGGACTTCACTATAATTCACCCCTCCACTTT,CASSQEGLHYNSPLHF
few,TRBJ1-1,TRBV5-1,TRBD1,TGCGCCAGCAGCTTGACCGGACAGGGTGGGAACACTGAAGCTTTCTTT,CASSLTGQGGNTEAFF
few,TRBJ2-4,TRBV13,TRBD2,TGTGCCAGCAGCTTAGCGTTGGCCGGGACTAGCGGAATTTTAGCCAAAAACATTCAGTACTTC,CASSLALAGTSGILAKNIQYF
NA,TRBJ2-4,TRBV7-8,TRBD2,TGTGCCGGATTACAGCGGGAGGGCCTCTTGGGAAACATTCAGTACTTC,CAGLQREGLLGNIQYF
once,TRBJ1-1,TRBV28,NA,TGTGCCAGCCGCTCCTGGACCTACACTGAAGCTTTCTTT,CASRSWTYTEAFF
NA,TRBJ2-7,TRBV7-9,NA,TGTGCCAGCAGCTTCGAGGTGAGCTCCTACGAGCAGTACTTC,CASSFEVSSYEQYF
NA,TRBJ2-3,TRBV7-2,TRBD2,TGTGCCAGCAGCTTCCGACTAGCGGGATTTTCCACAGATACGCAGTATTTT,CASSFRLAGFSTDTQYF
NA,TRBJ1-1,TRBV6-1,NA,TGTGCCAGCAGTGAATATGTAAGGGGTGCTGAAGCTTTCTTT,CASSEYVRGAEAFF
NA,TRBJ2-1,TRBV7-9,TRBD2,TGTGCCAGCAGCTTTGAGACTAGCGGGAACAATGAGCAGTTCTTC,CASSFETSGNNEQFF